The 19 T cell receptor beta chains below were found in one sample sequenced in a study of control samples from healthy donors and cancer patients. The repertoire was sequenced with immunoSEQ multiplex PCR; TCRdb's copy has only in-frame clones and lacks some. Here the sample spans fewer than 200,000 clones, around 88% being singletons. Material for sequencing was blood. The receptor source for this set is a woman aged 25-40 years in good health.

The chain recombines TRBV5-1 with TRBJ2-1, with TRBD2 matching over 11 bases. This CDR3 is built from 16 residues. Germline CDR1 reads SGHRS; CDR2 reads YFSETQ. The V gene end was trimmed by 3 bases and the J gene end by 2 bases; junction bases not matched to a gene: 4. The DNA for the CDR3 is TGCGCCAGCAGCTCTCCTAGCGGGAGGACCTACAATGAGCAGTTCTTC. Protein sequence: CASSSPSGRTYNEQFF.

The chain is built from TRBV28 and TRBJ1-5; D remains ambiguous. Trimming left V 4 bases short and J 0 bases short, with 10 bases between. The CDR3 covers 15 residues. Germline loops: CDR1 MDHEN, CDR2 SYDVKM. The CDR3 loop reads CASSSGSGSNQPQHF. The CDR3 DNA reads TGTGCCAGCAGTTCCGGTTCGGGTAGCAATCAGCCCCAGCATTTT.

This chain connects TRBV7-8 to TRBJ1-1; D remains unclear. Trimming removed 2 bases from V and 2 bases from J, with 18 bases in between. The CDR3 covers 17 residues. In germline, CDR1 is SGHVS, CDR2 FQNEAQ. The CDR3 loop is CASSLRRGGGVNTEAFF. The CDR3 DNA is TGTGCCAGCAGCTTACGACGTGGCGGCGGGGTTAACACTGAAGCTTTCTTT.

V is TRBV25-1 and J is TRBJ1-1; 7 bases are shared with TRBD1. The germline CDR1 and CDR2 sequences are MGHDK and SYGVNS. The CDR3 covers 14 residues. The V gene end was trimmed by 5 bases and the J gene end by 1 base; junction bases not matched to a gene: 4. CDR3 sequence: CASSHRTGNTEAFF. CDR3 coding DNA: TGTGCCAGCAGTCACCGGACAGGGAACACTGAAGCTTTCTTT. Drawing the rest from reference TRBV25-1 and TRBJ1-1, the complete variable domain is EADIYQTPRYLVIGTGKKITLECSQTMGHDKMYWYQQDPGMELHLIHYSYGVNSTEKGDLSSESTVSRIRTEHFPLTLESARPSHTSQYLCASSHRTGNTEAFFGQGTRLTVV.

The CDR3 region has the DNA TGTGCCAGCAGTGGTCTCCATCTAGTAGAGACAGGGGATGAAGAGACCCAGTACTTC. Protein sequence: CASSGLHLVETGDEETQYF. This chain joins TRBV6-4 and TRBJ2-5, with 8 positions matching TRBD1. CDR3 size: 19 residues. V shed 4 bases, J shed 3 bases, and the junction held 19 bases outside the gene matches. Germline assignment: CDR1 MRHNA and CDR2 SNTAGT.

This chain joins TRBV6-4 and TRBJ2-3, with TRBD2 matching over 12 bases. Germline V gene sequence: CDR1 MRHNA, CDR2 SNTAGT. With 4 bases clipped from V and 3 bases from J, the junction kept 2 bases outside the gene matches. There are 15 residues in the CDR3. CDR3 sequence reads: CASSATSGSTDTQYF. The DNA of the CDR3 is TGTGCCAGCAGTGCGACTAGCGGGAGTACAGATACGCAGTATTTT.

This rearrangement joins TRBV7-9 to TRBJ2-7; D may be TRBD1 or TRBD2 (6 bases each). Per the germline V gene, CDR1 is SEHNR and CDR2 is FQNEAQ (reference sequence). With 5 bases removed from V and 5 bases from J, the gap between germline ends came to 10 bases. This CDR3 is 12 amino acids long. CDR3 loop: CASSMGGHEQYF. Here the CDR3 DNA reads TGTGCCAGCAGCATGGGGGGCCACGAGCAGTACTTC.

V is TRBV2 and J is TRBJ2-3; TRBD1 matches at 10 bases. Looked up from germline, CDR1 is SNHLY and CDR2 is FYNNEI. This CDR3 has 16 residues. V dropped 3 bases and J dropped 7; count of bases not matched to a gene: 10. CDR3 protein: CASSDAGQGSGNTQYF. DNA for the CDR3: TGTGCCAGCAGTGACGCGGGACAGGGGTCTGGTAATACGCAGTATTTT.

This clone came up a few times. The CDR3 region has the DNA TGCAGCGCCATCACAGATACGCAGTATTTT. Translation: CSAITDTQYF. V is TRBV29-1 and J is TRBJ2-3; no firm D call. The germline V and J ends were trimmed by 7 bases and 2 bases, with 4 bases remaining between them. Germline-derived CDR1 and CDR2 are SQVTM and ANQGSEA. CDR3 length equals 10 residues.

The V call is TRBV7-2, the J call TRBJ2-1; 14 nucleotides align to TRBD2. Germline CDR1 is SGHTA and CDR2 is FQGNSA. The CDR3 has 16 amino acids. J lost 2 bases, V lost 3 bases, and 0 bases had no gene match. The CDR3 DNA reads as TGTGCCAGCAGCTTGACTAGCGGGAGGGCCTACAATGAGCAGTTCTTC. Its protein is CASSLTSGRAYNEQFF.

This clone appeared a single time. This sequence joins TRBV7-9 and TRBJ2-7; D remains ambiguous. The germline V gene encodes CDR1 SEHNR and CDR2 FQNEAQ (reference sequence). This CDR3 contains 14 residues. The V and J ends lost 5 bases and 1 base respectively, with 12 bases between them. The chain's CDR3 is CASSNTPESYEQYF. CDR3 bases: TGTGCCAGCAGCAATACTCCCGAATCCTACGAGCAGTACTTC.

The chain has TRBV6-5 and TRBJ1-3, with a weak D call TRBD1 (5 bases). The ends were cut back, 2 bases at V and 0 bases at J, with 11 bases in the middle. The germline gives CDR1 MNHEY, CDR2 SVGAGI. This CDR3 has 16 amino acids. CDR3: CASSYGDGSSGNTIYF. The CDR3 DNA reads as TGTGCCAGCAGTTACGGGGACGGCAGCTCTGGAAACACCATATATTTT.

The chain carries TRBV30 and TRBJ2-3; tentatively, D is TRBD2 (7 bases). The V and J ends lost 8 bases and 2 bases respectively, with 20 bases between them. Per the germline V gene, CDR1 is GTSNPN and CDR2 is SVGIG (reference sequence). There are 15 residues in the CDR3. CDR3 protein: CAQGGTGGLTDTQYF. CDR3 nucleotides: TGTGCCCAGGGTGGCACGGGGGGCCTCACAGATACGCAGTATTTT.

The table lists this clone with a few counts. CDR3: CASSASGSSYEQYV. The CDR3 region has the DNA TGTGCCAGCAGTGCGTCAGGGAGCTCCTACGAGCAGTACGTC. The rearrangement links TRBV6-6 to TRBJ2-7; either TRBD1 or TRBD2 may fit D (5 bases each). Germline assignment: CDR1 MNHNY and CDR2 SVGAGI (reference sequence). V was cut by 5 bases and J by 0 bases, with 11 bases left in between. This CDR3 has 14 residues.

CDR3 in amino acids: CASSLEGTQYF. As DNA, the CDR3 is TGTGCCAGCAGCTTAGAAGGAACGCAGTATTTT. The genes are TRBV7-9 and TRBJ2-3; unclear D gene. The germline CDR1 and CDR2 sequences are SEHNR and FQNEAQ (reference sequence). This CDR3 region has 11 residues. With 1 base removed from V and 9 bases from J, the gap between germline ends came to 5 bases.

The CDR3 loop is CSVVAGPPNYGYTF. CDR3 coding DNA: TGCAGCGTTGTTGCAGGTCCACCTAACTATGGCTACACCTTC. V and J are TRBV29-1 and TRBJ1-2; D gene ambiguous. The CDR3 consists of 14 residues. Germline V gene sequence: CDR1 SQVTM, CDR2 ANQGSEA. The V gene lost 4 bases and the J gene lost 0 bases, with 12 bases spanning the gap.

This clone is a singleton in its sample. V usage is TRBV19 and J usage is TRBJ1-5; no firm D call. Germline lookup yields CDR1 LNHDA and CDR2 SQIVND (reference sequence). Trimming cost V 5 bases and J 0 bases, with 11 bases left between them. The CDR3 spans 15 residues. CDR3 nucleotides: TGTGCCAGTAGTGAGACGCCTTATAGCAATCAGCCCCAGCATTTT. Protein sequence: CASSETPYSNQPQHF.

The chain carries TRBV5-4 and TRBJ2-2; the match to TRBD2 covers 10 bases. The V gene's germline CDR1 is SGHNT and CDR2 YYREEE (reference sequence). There are 16 residues in the CDR3. After removal of 2 bases from V and 7 bases from J, the junction contained 8 bases not matched to a gene. For the CDR3, the DNA is TGTGCCAGCAGCTTAGCTAGCGGGAGTAATCACGGGGAGCTGTTTTTT. It encodes CASSLASGSNHGELFF. Full variable domain (remainder filled in from reference TRBV5-4 and TRBJ2-2): ETGVTQSPTHLIKTRGQQVTLRCSSQSGHNTVSWYQQALGQGPQFIFQYYREEENGRGNFPPRFSGLQFPNYSSELNVNALELDDSALYLCASSLASGSNHGELFFGEGSRLTVL.

The V call is TRBV25-1, the J call TRBJ2-7; the D gene is possibly TRBD1 (6 bases). CDR3 length: 13 residues. Germline CDR1 reads MGHDK; CDR2 reads SYGVNS. Trimming shortened V by 6 bases and J by 5 bases, and 14 bases separated the two germline ends. In nucleotides, the CDR3 is TGTGCCAGCAGGGGCTGGGGGCGGGACGAGCAGTACTTC. It specifies CASRGWGRDEQYF.